This TCR beta chain appears in the sequencing data of a study of vaccination effects on CD4 cells after COVID-19. This clone was seen a few times. Its specificity is unknown. Culture proceeded for more than nine days, and CD4+ T cells were then isolated. Between March and December 2020, the person had a SARS-CoV-2 infection that PCR confirmed. Vaccination of participants consisted of two doses of either the BNT162b2 or mRNA-1273 vaccine. The CDR3 length is 15 residues. V lost 4 bases, J lost 2 bases, and 12 bases lay in between. Germline V lookup: CDR1 SNHLY, CDR2 FYNNEI. The method was immunoSEQ multiplex PCR; TCRdb's version includes in-frame clones alone and lacks a portion of them. The data contain tens of thousands of clones, approximately 82% of them singletons.

The source of this sequence is a human donor who had a prior SARS-CoV-2 infection. This material consisted of CD4+ T cells from PBMCs cultured without peptide, taken after COVID-19 vaccination. The chain has TRBV2 and TRBJ2-1; tentatively, D is TRBD2 (6 bases). CDR3 in DNA: TGTGCCAGCAGTGGTGGGAGGCCCGCCTACAATGAGCAGTTCTTC. It is translated as CASSGGRPAYNEQFF.